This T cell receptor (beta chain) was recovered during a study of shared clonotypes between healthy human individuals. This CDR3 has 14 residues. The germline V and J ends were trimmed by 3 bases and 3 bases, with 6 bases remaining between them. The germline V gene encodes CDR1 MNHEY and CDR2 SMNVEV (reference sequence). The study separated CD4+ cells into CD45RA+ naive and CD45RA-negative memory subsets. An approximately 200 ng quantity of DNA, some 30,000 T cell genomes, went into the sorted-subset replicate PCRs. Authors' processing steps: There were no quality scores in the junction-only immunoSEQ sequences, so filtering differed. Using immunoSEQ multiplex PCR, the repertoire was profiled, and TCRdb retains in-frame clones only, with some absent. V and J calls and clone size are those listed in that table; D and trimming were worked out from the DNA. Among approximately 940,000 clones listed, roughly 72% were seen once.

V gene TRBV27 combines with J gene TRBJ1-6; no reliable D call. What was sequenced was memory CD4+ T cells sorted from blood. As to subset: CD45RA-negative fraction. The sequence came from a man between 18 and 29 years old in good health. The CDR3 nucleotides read TGTGCCAGCAGTTTGGGCATCTATAATTCACCCCTCCACTTT. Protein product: CASSLGIYNSPLHF.